This T cell receptor (beta chain) was documented in a study of T cell responses to AZD1222 COVID-19 vaccine. Here immunoSEQ multiplex PCR was the method, and the copy in TCRdb shows in-frame clones only, minus some. The sample includes some 100,000 clones, 85% to 90% of them seen just once. The V gene's germline CDR1 is SGHTA and CDR2 FQGTGA. V gave up 2 bases and J gave up 0 bases, with 4 bases separating them. This CDR3 comprises 14 residues. The study's findings and limits: Regions left unmutated in variants are reportedly the target of nearly half of spike-specific TCRs. Without day 14 samples, only post-peak T cell repertoires were studied. Once two AZD1222 doses were given, Spike-specific TCR breadth and depth went up.

Remarks on this clone: What it binds is unknown.

The chain combines TRBV7-3 with TRBJ2-2, with D hard to call. The sequence was obtained from an adult who received the AZD1222 COVID-19 vaccine. Specimen: peripheral blood, collected 28 days after the second AZD1222 dose. Here the CDR3 reads CASSLHPNTGELFF. CDR3 DNA: TGTGCCAGCAGCTTACACCCGAACACCGGGGAGCTGTTTTTT.